These 8 T cell receptor beta chains came from one sample sequenced in a study of shared clonotypes between healthy human individuals. CD8 cells regarded as naive lacked CD45RO, were positively chosen for CCR7, and omitted terminally differentiated effector memory CD45RA+ cells. Libraries were prepared by immunoSEQ multiplex PCR; TCRdb keeps only in-frame clonotypes and omits some of them. The table has hundreds of thousands of clones, 90% to 98% seen once. Source material: naive CD8+ T cells sorted from blood. These receptors all come from a man aged 25 to 40 in good health.

Remarks on this clone: One junction end disagrees with the germline gene, perhaps due to a read error. The chain is built from TRBV29-1 and TRBJ2-5, with 8 bases that match TRBD1. This CDR3 spans 13 amino acids. The V gene's germline CDR1 is SQVTM and CDR2 ANQGSEA. CDR3 in DNA: TGCAGCGATGAAGGACAGGGCAAGGAGACCCAGTACTTC. Its protein is CSDEGQGKETQYF. Variable domain in full (rest from reference TRBV29-1 and TRBJ2-5): SAVISQKPSRDICQRGTSLTIQCQVDSQVTMMFWYRQQPGQSLTLIATANQGSEATYESGFVIDKFPISRPNLTFSTLTVSNMSPEDSSIYLCSDEGQGKETQYFGPGTRLLVL.

J is TRBJ2-2 and V is TRBV7-3; no definite D call. The germline gives CDR1 SGHTA, CDR2 FQGTGA. The CDR3 runs 13 residues. Deletions cut 5 bases from V and 3 bases from J, with 7 bases between. This chain's CDR3 is CASSLDDTGELFF. DNA of the CDR3: TGTGCCAGCAGCCTGGACGACACCGGGGAGCTGTTTTTT. Drawing the rest from reference TRBV7-3 and TRBJ2-2, the complete variable domain is GAGVSQTPSNKVTEKGKYVELRCDPISGHTALYWYRQSLGQGPEFLIYFQGTGAADDSGLPNDRFFAVRPEGSVSTLKIQRTERGDSAVYLCASSLDDTGELFFGEGSRLTVL.

The chain recombines TRBV25-1 with TRBJ1-1; a possible D gene is TRBD1 (6 bases). CDR1 is MGHDK and CDR2 is SYGVNS in the germline V gene. This CDR3 spans 12 amino acids. V gave up 5 bases and J gave up 6 bases, with 10 bases separating them. CDR3 residues: CASSHRVSEAFF. The CDR3 bases are TGTGCCAGCAGTCACAGGGTTTCTGAAGCTTTCTTT.

The rearrangement links TRBV6-5 to TRBJ1-2, with TRBD1 as a possible D gene (6 bases). V gave up 1 base and J gave up 3 bases, with 12 bases separating them. CDR1 and CDR2 (germline): MNHEY, SVGAGI. CDR3 length equals 15 residues. Here the CDR3 reads CASSYFPGADYGYTF. DNA of the CDR3: TGTGCCAGCAGTTACTTCCCGGGGGCTGACTATGGCTACACCTTC.

CDR3 bases: TGTGCCAGCAGCTTAGCTTGGGGGAGGGCAGGGTCAGGCGAGCAGTACTTC. The encoded protein is CASSLAWGRAGSGEQYF. The chain is built from TRBV11-2 and TRBJ2-7; 7 bases map to TRBD2. The CDR3 has 17 residues. Germline V lookup: CDR1 SGHAT, CDR2 FQNNGV. The ends lost 1 base at V and 6 bases at J; junction bases unmatched: 15.

V is TRBV27 and J is TRBJ1-5; D gene ambiguous. V gave up 7 bases and J gave up 4 bases, with 17 bases separating them. Per the germline V gene, CDR1 is MNHEY and CDR2 is SMNVEV (reference sequence). This CDR3 contains 15 residues. The CDR3 nucleotides are TGTGCCAGCAAAAACGGAGTAACGGGAAATCAGCCCCAGCATTTT. This codes for CASKNGVTGNQPQHF.

This chain connects TRBV6-1 to TRBJ2-1, with 9 bases identical to TRBD2. Germline V gives CDR1 MNHNS, CDR2 SASEGT. The V gene end was trimmed by 8 bases and the J gene end by 5 bases; junction bases not matched to a gene: 7. This CDR3 is 14 amino acids long. DNA of the CDR3: TGTGCCAGCGTACGCGGGAGGGCCGACAATGAGCAGTTCTTC. Translating gives CASVRGRADNEQFF.

The V and J genes are TRBV27 and TRBJ2-7; TRBD1 agrees at 8 bases. The J segment lost 6 bases and the V segment lost 5 bases, leaving 15 bases of the junction unmatched. CDR1 is MNHEY and CDR2 is SMNVEV in the germline V gene (reference sequence). This CDR3 has 16 residues. This CDR3 reads CASSIDTGGLGGEQYF. In nucleotides, the CDR3 is TGTGCCAGCAGTATAGATACAGGGGGACTTGGCGGCGAGCAGTACTTC.